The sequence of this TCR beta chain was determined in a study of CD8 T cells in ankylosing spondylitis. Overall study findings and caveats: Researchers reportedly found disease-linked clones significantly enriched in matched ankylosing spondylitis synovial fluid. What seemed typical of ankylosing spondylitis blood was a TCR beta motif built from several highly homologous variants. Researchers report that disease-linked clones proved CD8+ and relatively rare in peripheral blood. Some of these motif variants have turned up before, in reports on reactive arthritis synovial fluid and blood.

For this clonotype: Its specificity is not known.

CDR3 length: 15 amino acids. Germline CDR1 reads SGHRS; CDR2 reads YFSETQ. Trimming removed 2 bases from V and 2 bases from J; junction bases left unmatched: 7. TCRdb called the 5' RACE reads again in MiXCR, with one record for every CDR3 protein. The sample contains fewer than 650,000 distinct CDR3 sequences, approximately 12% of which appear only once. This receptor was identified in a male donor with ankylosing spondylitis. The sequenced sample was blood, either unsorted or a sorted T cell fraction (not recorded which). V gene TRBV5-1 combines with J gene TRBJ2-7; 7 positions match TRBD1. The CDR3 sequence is CASSLKTGQTYEQYF. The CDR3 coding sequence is TGCGCCAGCAGCTTAAAGACGGGACAGACCTACGAGCAGTACTTC.